A single sample gave rise to the 28 T cell receptor beta chains below, sequenced in a study of blood T cell repertoires in COVID-19 (dated by TCRdb to the early 2020s). The library was prepared using the immunoSEQ multiplex PCR assay. In its TCRdb copy, this immuneACCESS table keeps in-frame sequences only and misses some clones. Where compared with another copy, unresolved V genes explain less than half of these, and the others have no known cause. The sample table shows over 250,000 clones, and roughly nine tenths are seen once. Approximately 1.8% of the sample goes to the ten largest clones. The sequencing input was PBMCs or T cells enriched from blood (not recorded which). These receptors were taken from a woman aged 60-75 years who had recovered from COVID-19.

The V and J genes are TRBV4-1 and TRBJ2-3; 12 bases agree with TRBD2. The CDR3 extends over 17 amino acids. CDR1 and CDR2 from the germline V gene are MGHRA and YSYEKL. Trimming removed 4 bases from V and 4 bases from J; junction bases left unmatched: 9. The CDR3 spells CASSLRTSGDLADTQYF. The CDR3 region has the DNA TGCGCCAGCAGCCTAAGGACTAGCGGGGACCTCGCAGATACGCAGTATTTT.

The rearrangement links TRBV11-2 to TRBJ2-1; no reliable D call. Trimming removed 1 base from V and 8 bases from J, with 12 bases in between. Germline V CDR1 and CDR2: SGHAT, FQNNGV. CDR3 length: 14 amino acids. The CDR3 sequence: CASSLGRGADEQFF. Written as DNA, the CDR3 is TGTGCCAGCAGCTTAGGAAGAGGAGCTGATGAGCAGTTCTTC.

V gene TRBV21-1 combines with J gene TRBJ1-4. TRBV21-1 is a recognized pseudogene. This CDR3 contains 15 residues. The CDR3 coding sequence is TGTGCCAGCAGCAAAGTCCCTGCAACTAATGAAAAACTGTTTTTT. Translating it yields CASSKVPATNEKLFF.

This sequence joins TRBV28 and TRBJ2-1; D unresolved. Germline CDR1 reads MDHEN; CDR2 reads SYDVKM. This CDR3 is 15 amino acids long. V dropped 7 bases and J dropped 0 bases, with 13 bases sitting between them. The CDR3 region is CASTQALSSYNEQFF. In DNA, the CDR3 is TGTGCCAGCACCCAGGCGCTCAGCTCCTACAATGAGCAGTTCTTC.

The rearrangement uses TRBV15 and TRBJ2-4, with a weak D call TRBD2 (5 bases). The ends were cut back, 0 bases at V and 0 bases at J, with 15 bases in the middle. The CDR3 consists of 18 residues. CDR1 and CDR2 from the germline V gene are LNHNV and YYDKDF (reference sequence). The CDR3 region has the DNA TGTGCCACCAGCAGAGATCTCGAGGGTCCACTAGCCAAAAACATTCAGTACTTC. Residues: CATSRDLEGPLAKNIQYF. Using reference TRBV15 and TRBJ2-4 for the parts outside the CDR3, the full variable domain is DAMVIQNPRYQVTQFGKPVTLSCSQTLNHNVMYWYQQKSSQAPKLLFHYYDKDFNNEADTPDNFQSRRPNTSFCFLDIRSPGLGDTAMYLCATSRDLEGPLAKNIQYFGAGTRLSVL.

The chain employs TRBV24-1 and TRBJ2-3; tentatively, D is TRBD2 (5 bases). Germline CDR1 is KGHDR and CDR2 is SFDVKD. V was trimmed by 5 bases and J by 1 base, leaving 6 bases between them. The CDR3 loop spans 13 amino acids. The CDR3 DNA reads TGTGCCACCAGTGCCGGGGGCACAGATACGCAGTATTTT. This codes for CATSAGGTDTQYF.

The gene calls are TRBV24-1 and TRBJ2-3, with TRBD2 matching 8 bases. The V segment lost 6 bases and the J segment 0 bases; nucleotides outside the gene matches: 4. Germline loops: CDR1 KGHDR, CDR2 SFDVKD. The CDR3 covers 15 residues. Written as DNA, the CDR3 is TGTGCCACCAGTCTTAGCGGGGCGAGCACAGATACGCAGTATTTT. Translation gives CATSLSGASTDTQYF.

DNA of the CDR3: TGTGCCGCGGGCGGGGGGCCAAACAGCTCTGGAAACACCATATATTTT. Translated: CAAGGGPNSSGNTIYF. This chain links TRBV10-3 with TRBJ1-3; tentatively, D is TRBD1 (6 bases). The germline gives CDR1 ENHRY, CDR2 SYGVKD. The CDR3 length is 16 residues. The V gene lost 11 bases and the J gene lost 0 bases, with 20 bases spanning the gap.

For the CDR3, the DNA is TGTGCCAGCAGTTATGCGAGCTCTGGGGCCAACGTCCTGACTTTC. Amino acids: CASSYASSGANVLTF. V and J are TRBV7-2 and TRBJ2-6; D is unresolved. CDR1 is SGHTA, CDR2 FQGNSA, per germline. The CDR3 is made up of 15 amino acids. V was pared by 6 bases and J by 0 bases, with 9 bases between.

The chain has TRBV10-2 and TRBJ2-1; 11 bases line up with TRBD2. V trimming: 6 bases; J trimming: 4 bases; junction bases outside the gene matches: 5. Germline V gene lookup returns CDR1 WSHSY and CDR2 SAAADI. The CDR3 is made up of 15 amino acids. Here the CDR3 reads CASSDGTSGYNEQFF. The CDR3 nucleotides are TGCGCCAGCAGCGACGGGACTAGCGGATACAATGAGCAGTTCTTC.

The chain carries TRBV6-1 and TRBJ2-7, with 7 bases lining up with TRBD1. The V segment lost 2 bases and the J segment 2 bases; nucleotides outside the gene matches: 6. The CDR3 spans 15 residues. Per the germline V gene, CDR1 is MNHNS and CDR2 is SASEGT. Here the CDR3 reads CASSESGQEPYEQYF. The CDR3 region has the DNA TGTGCCAGCAGTGAATCTGGACAGGAGCCCTACGAGCAGTACTTC.

The V gene is TRBV10-1, the J gene TRBJ2-3; 11 bases line up with TRBD1. V shed 3 bases, J shed 5 bases, and the junction held 7 bases outside the gene matches. CDR3 length: 16 residues. Germline CDR1 and CDR2: WNHNN and SYGVQD (reference sequence). The CDR3 protein is CASSDQPGQGGDTQYF. The CDR3 bases are TGCGCCAGCAGTGACCAGCCGGGACAGGGGGGAGATACGCAGTATTTT.

J is TRBJ2-7 and V is TRBV7-6; TRBD1 agrees at 8 bases. From germline, CDR1 is SGHVS and CDR2 FNYEAQ. This CDR3 contains 15 residues. V was clipped by 4 bases and J by 6 bases; unmatched bases: 11. The chain's CDR3 is CASSSPATGVLEQYF. DNA of the CDR3: TGTGCCAGCAGCTCCCCAGCGACAGGGGTTCTCGAGCAGTACTTC. Full variable domain (remainder filled in from reference TRBV7-6 and TRBJ2-7): GAGVSQSPRYKVTKRGQDVALRCDPISGHVSLYWYRQALGQGPEFLTYFNYEAQQDKSGLPNDRFSAERPEGSISTLTIQRTEQRDSAMYRCASSSPATGVLEQYFGPGTRLTVT.

As for this clone: One end of the junction fails to match germline, which may point to a read error. CDR3 in amino acids: CTSSLDRSLLREGGDTQYF. CDR3 in DNA: TGTACCAGCAGCTTAGATCGTAGCCTTTTGCGGGAGGGGGGAGATACGCAGTATTTT. This sequence joins TRBV11-2 and TRBJ2-3; 9 bases fit TRBD2. CDR3 size: 19 residues. Germline V gene data show CDR1 as SGHAT and CDR2 as FQNNGV.

In this sample, this clone turned up once. The rearrangement uses TRBV2 and TRBJ2-4, with 7 bases matching TRBD2. This CDR3 is built from 14 residues. J lost 7 bases, V lost 7 bases, and 10 bases had no gene match. Germline V gene sequence: CDR1 SNHLY, CDR2 FYNNEI. As DNA, the CDR3 is TGTGCCAGCACCCGTGGGGGGGTGGGGAACATTCAGTACTTC. Translating gives CASTRGGVGNIQYF.

The chain couples TRBV2 to TRBJ1-2; TRBD1 matches 8 bases. Germline V gene sequence: CDR1 SNHLY, CDR2 FYNNEI. This CDR3 comprises 13 residues. Trimming took 11 bases from V and 6 from J; bases not matched to a gene: 11. The CDR3 region is CAGAGTGLDGYTF. The CDR3, as DNA: TGTGCCGGCGCCGGGACAGGTCTTGATGGCTACACCTTC.

This clone was seen only once. The chain uses TRBV28 and TRBJ2-6; 9 bases map to TRBD2. The CDR3 is 18 residues long. V lost 6 bases and J lost 1; bases outside the gene matches: 10. CDR1 and CDR2 (germline): MDHEN, SYDVKM. The CDR3 here is CASSAAESGRSGANVLTF. CDR3 coding DNA: TGTGCCAGCAGCGCCGCTGAGAGCGGGAGGTCTGGGGCCAACGTCCTGACTTTC.

The chain links TRBV6-5 to TRBJ1-4; D is unclear. V lost 8 bases and J lost 5, with 18 bases in between. This CDR3 spans 15 amino acids. Germline V CDR1 and CDR2: MNHEY, SVGAGI. CDR3 loop: CASLYVVGLNEKLFF. CDR3 nucleotide sequence: TGTGCCAGCCTGTATGTCGTGGGCTTGAATGAAAAACTGTTTTTT.

V is TRBV4-2 and J is TRBJ1-1; weak D call: TRBD1 (5 bases). CDR1 and CDR2 from the germline V gene are LGHNA and YNFKEQ. The germline V and J ends were trimmed by 3 bases and 0 bases, with 11 bases remaining between them. The CDR3 loop spans 15 amino acids. The CDR3 DNA sequence: TGTGCCAGCAGCCACTCACAGGATCTGAACACTGAAGCTTTCTTT. It is translated as CASSHSQDLNTEAFF.

The chain is built from TRBV3-1 (or the pseudogene TRBV3-2) and TRBJ1-1, with unresolved D. V gave up 4 bases and J gave up 1 base, with 10 bases separating them. This CDR3 is 14 amino acids long. Germline loops: CDR1 LGHDT, CDR2 YNNKEL (reference sequence). This CDR3 is CASSPGEQNTEAFF. For the CDR3, the DNA is TGTGCCAGCAGCCCGGGTGAGCAGAACACTGAAGCTTTCTTT.

The V call is TRBV5-8, the J call TRBJ1-2, with D perhaps matching TRBD1 (6 bases). V lost 4 bases, J lost 2 bases, and 9 bases lay in between. This CDR3 region has 13 residues. Germline-derived CDR1 and CDR2 are SGHTS and YDEGEE. CDR3 in DNA: TGTGCCAGCAGCCGAGGACAGAACTATGGCTACACCTTC. It translates to CASSRGQNYGYTF.

The chain recombines TRBV6-4 with TRBJ2-7; 10 nucleotides match TRBD1. After removal of 5 bases from V and 3 bases from J, the junction contained 4 bases not matched to a gene. This CDR3 is built from 14 residues. Germline V CDR1 and CDR2: MRHNA, SNTAGT. CDR3 nucleotides: TGTGCCAGCAGTCCGGGACAGGGGATCTACGAGCAGTACTTC. This sequence encodes CASSPGQGIYEQYF.

The V and J genes are TRBV6-5 and TRBJ1-5; possibly TRBD1 for D (6 bases). Per germline, CDR1 MNHEY and CDR2 SVGAGI. V gave up 6 bases and J gave up 6 bases, with 15 bases separating them. The CDR3 has 14 amino acids. The chain's CDR3 is CASRAGAPGQPQHF. The DNA of the CDR3 is TGTGCCAGCAGGGCGGGGGCGCCGGGTCAGCCCCAGCATTTT.

CDR3 residues: CAWRGGKQETQYF. The CDR3 nucleotides are TGTGCCTGGAGGGGGGGGAAGCAAGAGACCCAGTACTTC. The chain uses TRBV30 and TRBJ2-5; TRBD2 agrees at 7 bases. The CDR3 covers 13 residues. Germline CDR1 GTSNPN, CDR2 SVGIG (reference sequence). After removal of 3 bases from V and 2 bases from J, the junction contained 3 bases not matched to a gene.

CDR3 nucleotide sequence: TGCGCCAGCAGCCCGGACCCCGGGACAGTGAATGAAAAACTGTTTTTT. This gives the protein CASSPDPGTVNEKLFF. The chain joins TRBV5-1 to TRBJ1-4, with 7 nucleotides matching TRBD1. The CDR3 is made up of 16 amino acids. V lost 4 bases, J lost 5 bases, and 11 bases stayed unmatched. CDR1 is SGHRS, CDR2 YFSETQ, per germline.

V and J are TRBV3-1 (or the pseudogene TRBV3-2) and TRBJ1-4, with D possibly matching TRBD1 (6 bases). The CDR3 extends over 14 amino acids. Trimming pared 2 bases from V and 5 bases from J, leaving 9 bases between. The germline gives CDR1 LGHDT, CDR2 YNNKEL (reference sequence). The CDR3, as DNA: TGTGCCAGCAGCCAACGGGACATGAATGAAAAACTGTTTTTT. Translation gives CASSQRDMNEKLFF.

This chain links TRBV5-1 with TRBJ2-7; D gene uncertain. The CDR3 runs 12 residues. Per germline, CDR1 SGHRS and CDR2 YFSETQ. The ends were cut back, 2 bases at V and 3 bases at J, with 6 bases in the middle. CDR3: CASSLSFYEQYF. CDR3 coding DNA: TGCGCCAGCAGCTTATCTTTCTACGAGCAGTACTTC.

This chain joins TRBV10-1 and TRBJ2-2, with D tentatively TRBD1 (6 bases). Germline V gene sequence: CDR1 WNHNN, CDR2 SYGVQD (reference sequence). With 0 bases removed from V and 8 bases from J, the gap between germline ends came to 10 bases. The CDR3 runs 14 residues. The CDR3 region is CASSESHRVGELFF. The CDR3 DNA is TGCGCCAGCAGTGAGTCCCACAGGGTAGGGGAGCTGTTTTTT.